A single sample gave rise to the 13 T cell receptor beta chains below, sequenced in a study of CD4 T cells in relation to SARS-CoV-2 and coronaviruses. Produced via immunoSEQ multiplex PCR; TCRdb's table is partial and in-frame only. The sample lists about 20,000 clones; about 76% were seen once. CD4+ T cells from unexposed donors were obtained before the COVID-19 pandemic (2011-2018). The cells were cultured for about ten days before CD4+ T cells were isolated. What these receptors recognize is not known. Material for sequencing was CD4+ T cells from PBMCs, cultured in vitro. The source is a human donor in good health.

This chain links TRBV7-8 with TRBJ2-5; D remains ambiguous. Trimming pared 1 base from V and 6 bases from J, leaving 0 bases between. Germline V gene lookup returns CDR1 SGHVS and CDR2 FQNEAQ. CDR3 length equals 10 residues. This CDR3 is CASSLETQYF. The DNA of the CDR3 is TGTGCCAGCAGCTTAGAGACCCAGTACTTC. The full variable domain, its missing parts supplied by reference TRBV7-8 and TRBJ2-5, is GAGVSQSPRYKVAKRGQDVALRCDPISGHVSLFWYQQALGQGPEFLTYFQNEAQLDKSGLPSDRFFAERPEGSVSTLKIQRTQQEDSAVYLCASSLETQYFGPGTRLLVL.

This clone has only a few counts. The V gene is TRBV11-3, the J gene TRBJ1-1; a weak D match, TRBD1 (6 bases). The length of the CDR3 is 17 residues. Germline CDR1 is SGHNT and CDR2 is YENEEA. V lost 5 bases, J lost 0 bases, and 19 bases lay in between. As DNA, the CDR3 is TGTGCCAGCAGCCCCGGCAGGGGCAAACCTATGAACACTGAAGCTTTCTTT. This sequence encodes CASSPGRGKPMNTEAFF.

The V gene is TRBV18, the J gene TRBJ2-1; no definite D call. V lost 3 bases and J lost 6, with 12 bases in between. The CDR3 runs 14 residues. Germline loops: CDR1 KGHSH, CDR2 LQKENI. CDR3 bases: TGTGCCAGCTCACCCCCGGACGTCGCCAATGAGCAGTTCTTC. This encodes CASSPPDVANEQFF.

The CDR3 protein is CASSLGTGGMNTEAFF. CDR3 nucleotide sequence: TGTGCCAGCAGCTTAGGGACAGGAGGCATGAACACTGAAGCTTTCTTT. This rearrangement joins TRBV5-6 to TRBJ1-1; 8 nucleotides match TRBD1. The CDR3 is 16 residues long. Germline V gene sequence: CDR1 SGHDT, CDR2 YYEEEE. The V segment lost 2 bases and the J segment 0 bases; nucleotides outside the gene matches: 6.

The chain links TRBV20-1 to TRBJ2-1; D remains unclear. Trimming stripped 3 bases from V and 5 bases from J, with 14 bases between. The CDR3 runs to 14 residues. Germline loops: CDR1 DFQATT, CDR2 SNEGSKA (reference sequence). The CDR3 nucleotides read TGCAGTGCTAGTTTAGGCCAGGTGAACAATGAGCAGTTCTTC. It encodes CSASLGQVNNEQFF.

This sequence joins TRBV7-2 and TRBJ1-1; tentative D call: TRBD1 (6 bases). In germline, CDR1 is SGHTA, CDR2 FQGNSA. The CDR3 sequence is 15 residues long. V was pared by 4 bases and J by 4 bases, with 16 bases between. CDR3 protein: CASSSGALRGTEAFF. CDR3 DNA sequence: TGTGCCAGCAGCTCAGGGGCCCTCCGGGGCACTGAAGCTTTCTTT.

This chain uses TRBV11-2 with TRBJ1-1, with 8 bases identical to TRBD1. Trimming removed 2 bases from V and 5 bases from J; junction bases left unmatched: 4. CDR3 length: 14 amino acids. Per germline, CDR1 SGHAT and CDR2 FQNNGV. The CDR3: CASSLQGARTEAFF. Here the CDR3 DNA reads TGTGCCAGCAGCTTACAGGGGGCGCGAACTGAAGCTTTCTTT.

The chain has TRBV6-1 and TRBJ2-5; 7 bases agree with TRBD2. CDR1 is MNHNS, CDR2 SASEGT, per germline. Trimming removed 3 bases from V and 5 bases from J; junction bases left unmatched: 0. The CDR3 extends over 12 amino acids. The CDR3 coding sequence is TGTGCCAGCAGTGACGGGGGGGAGACCCAGTACTTC. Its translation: CASSDGGETQYF.

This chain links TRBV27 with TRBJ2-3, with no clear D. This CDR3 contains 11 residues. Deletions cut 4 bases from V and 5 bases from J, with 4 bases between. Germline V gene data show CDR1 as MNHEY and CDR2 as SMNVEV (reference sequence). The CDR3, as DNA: TGTGCCAGCAGTTCAGGAGATACGCAGTATTTT. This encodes CASSSGDTQYF.

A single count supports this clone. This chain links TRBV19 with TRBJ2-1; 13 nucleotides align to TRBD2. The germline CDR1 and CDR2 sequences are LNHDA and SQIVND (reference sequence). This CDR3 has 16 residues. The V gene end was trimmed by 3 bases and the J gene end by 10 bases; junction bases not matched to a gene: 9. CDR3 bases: TGTGCCAGTAGTATTCGGACTAGCGGGAGCAAAGGCGAGCAGTTCTTC. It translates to CASSIRTSGSKGEQFF.

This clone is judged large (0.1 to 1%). The CDR3: CASSQPGLGGYTF. The CDR3 DNA is TGTGCCAGCAGCCAACCGGGCCTAGGTGGCTACACCTTC. The gene calls are TRBV3-1 (or the pseudogene TRBV3-2) and TRBJ1-2; D unclear. CDR3 length: 13 residues. CDR1 is LGHDT, CDR2 YNNKEL, per germline (reference sequence). The V end was cut by 2 bases, the J end by 7 bases, with 11 bases between.

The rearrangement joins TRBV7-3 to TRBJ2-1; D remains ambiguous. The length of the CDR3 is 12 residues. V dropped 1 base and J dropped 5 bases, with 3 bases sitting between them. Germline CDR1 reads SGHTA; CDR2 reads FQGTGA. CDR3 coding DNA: TGTGCCAGCAGCTTAAGCAACAATGAGCAGTTCTTC. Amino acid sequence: CASSLSNNEQFF.

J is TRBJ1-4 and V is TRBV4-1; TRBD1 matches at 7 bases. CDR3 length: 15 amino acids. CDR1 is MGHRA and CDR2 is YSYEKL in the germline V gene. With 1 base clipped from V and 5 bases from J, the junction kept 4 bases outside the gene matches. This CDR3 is CASSQGGTENEKLFF. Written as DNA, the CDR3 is TGCGCCAGCAGCCAAGGCGGGACAGAGAATGAAAAACTGTTTTTT.